These T cell receptor beta chains were read from a single sample in a study of T cells expressing NK-cell markers. After re-calling the 5' RACE reads, TCRdb lists one entry per CDR3 protein, DNA absent. This sample's table has about 150,000 distinct CDR3 sequences. Source material: blood T cells: a sorted CD56 or NKG2C T cell subset, CD4+ or CD8+ T cells, or bulk PBMC T cells (not recorded which). The receptors derive from a man aged 18-30 years in good health. Each CDR3 is given with its conserved first and last residue.

V: TRBV25-1
J: TRBJ1-2
CDR3: CASSVGTLLYGYTF

V: TRBV11-2
J: TRBJ1-1
CDR3: CASSLQGLEAFF

V: TRBV7-6
J: TRBJ1-1
CDR3: CASSAAGTVQGDEAFF

V: TRBV29-1
J: TRBJ1-1
CDR3: CSVTGGVRTEAFF

V: TRBV6-2/TRBV6-3
J: TRBJ2-1
CDR3: CASSYSNYNEQFF

V: TRBV5-5
J: TRBJ2-7
CDR3: CASSPDRDPYEQYF

V: TRBV18
J: TRBJ1-5
CDR3: CASSSLGKHGNQPQHF

V: TRBV5-1
J: TRBJ1-3
CDR3: CASSLGQSSGNTIYF

V: TRBV5-1
J: TRBJ2-3
CDR3: CASSASGTTIIDTQYF

V: TRBV18
J: TRBJ2-5
CDR3: CASSSRGAATKETQYF

V: TRBV14
J: TRBJ2-2
CDR3: CASSHPDTPPYTGELFF

V: TRBV5-5
J: TRBJ2-7
CDR3: CASSLSSGSHEQYF

V: TRBV7-6
J: TRBJ2-2
CDR3: CASSLAWSSGGNTGELFF

V: TRBV15
J: TRBJ2-3
CDR3: CATSRDRSGGTDTQYF

V: TRBV12-3/TRBV12-4
J: TRBJ2-1
CDR3: CASTLGGRVNEQFF

V: TRBV27
J: TRBJ2-1
CDR3: CASTLGTSGTNEQFF

V: TRBV29-1
J: TRBJ2-1
CDR3: CSVAARDIVNEQFF

V: TRBV9
J: TRBJ2-6
CDR3: CASSGSPSGANVLTF

V: TRBV12-3/TRBV12-4
J: TRBJ1-2
CDR3: CASSQGQGGSNYGYTF

V: TRBV6-5
J: TRBJ2-1
CDR3: CASSLGGRIYEQFF

V: TRBV12-3/TRBV12-4
J: TRBJ2-2
CDR3: CASSLGSPGELFF

V: TRBV12-3/TRBV12-4
J: TRBJ2-1
CDR3: CASSKLATSWGEQFF

V: TRBV5-1
J: TRBJ2-1
CDR3: CASSLEASSGTHYEQFF

V: TRBV30
J: TRBJ2-2
CDR3: CAWSVGLARVSNTGELFF

V: TRBV4-2
J: TRBJ2-7
CDR3: CASSPQGGTEQYF

V: TRBV12-3/TRBV12-4
J: TRBJ2-1
CDR3: CASSLGGLLVEQFF

V: TRBV12-3/TRBV12-4
J: TRBJ1-5
CDR3: CASRLTGGNQPQHF

V: TRBV20-1
J: TRBJ2-6
CDR3: CSARAESAPYSGANVLTF

V: TRBV7-9
J: TRBJ2-1
CDR3: CASERAGGSYNEQFF

V: TRBV27
J: TRBJ2-7
CDR3: CASSSLGLAEGEQYF

V: TRBV9
J: TRBJ2-3
CDR3: CASSEGTATDTQYF

V: TRBV7-6
J: TRBJ2-1
CDR3: CASSLGLTSSYNEQFF

V: TRBV28
J: TRBJ2-6
CDR3: CASSSREGVPGANVLTF

V: TRBV11-2
J: TRBJ1-2
CDR3: CASTLPTVNYGYTF

V: TRBV20-1
J: TRBJ2-7
CDR3: CSARDSKVDYEQYF

V: TRBV7-6
J: TRBJ2-1
CDR3: CASSRDRGYDEQFF

V: TRBV12-3/TRBV12-4
J: TRBJ2-3
CDR3: CASSSGAGGIDTQYF

V: TRBV20-1
J: TRBJ1-4
CDR3: CSARGLVTADEKLFF

V: TRBV4-1
J: TRBJ1-1
CDR3: CASSPTGAEAFF

V: TRBV30
J: TRBJ2-3
CDR3: CAWSVPRDWGTDTQYF